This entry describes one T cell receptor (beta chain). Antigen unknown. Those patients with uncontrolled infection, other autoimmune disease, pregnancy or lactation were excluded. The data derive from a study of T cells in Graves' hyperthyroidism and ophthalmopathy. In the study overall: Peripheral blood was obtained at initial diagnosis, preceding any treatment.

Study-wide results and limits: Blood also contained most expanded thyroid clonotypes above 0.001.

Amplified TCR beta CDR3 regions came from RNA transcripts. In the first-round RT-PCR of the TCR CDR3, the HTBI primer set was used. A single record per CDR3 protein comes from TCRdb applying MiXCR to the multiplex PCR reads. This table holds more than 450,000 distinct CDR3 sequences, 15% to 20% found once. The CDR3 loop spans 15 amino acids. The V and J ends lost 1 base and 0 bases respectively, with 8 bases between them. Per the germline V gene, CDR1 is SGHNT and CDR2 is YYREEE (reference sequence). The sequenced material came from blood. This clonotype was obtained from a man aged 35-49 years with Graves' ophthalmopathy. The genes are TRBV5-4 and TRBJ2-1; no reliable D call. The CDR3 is CASSLKGYSYNEQFF. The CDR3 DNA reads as TGTGCCAGCAGCTTGAAGGGTTACTCCTACAATGAGCAGTTCTTC.